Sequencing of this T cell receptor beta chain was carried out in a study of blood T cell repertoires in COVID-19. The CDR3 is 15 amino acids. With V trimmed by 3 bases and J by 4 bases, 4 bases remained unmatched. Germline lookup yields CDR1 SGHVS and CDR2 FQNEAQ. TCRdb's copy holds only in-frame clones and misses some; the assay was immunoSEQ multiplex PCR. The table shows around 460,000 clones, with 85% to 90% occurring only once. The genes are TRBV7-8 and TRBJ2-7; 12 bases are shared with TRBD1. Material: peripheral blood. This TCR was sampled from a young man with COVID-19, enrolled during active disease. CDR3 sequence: CASSFPGQGAYEQYF. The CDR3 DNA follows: TGTGCCAGCAGCTTCCCGGGACAGGGGGCGTACGAGCAGTACTTC.